Presented here are 13 T cell receptor beta chains from one specimen sequenced in a study of cytomegalovirus exposure and HLA in healthy donors. Measured with immunoSEQ multiplex PCR; TCRdb has only the in-frame clones, and not every one. The sample shows about 150,000 clones, 88% of them seen only once. The source material was PBMCs. The receptors here all came from a young man in good health and CMV-seronegative.

The genes are TRBV28 and TRBJ2-3; 11 bases are shared with TRBD1. CDR1 and CDR2 (germline): MDHEN, SYDVKM. Trimming cost V 4 bases and J 5 bases; bases outside gene matches: 5. The CDR3 is 15 amino acids. The CDR3 DNA sequence: TGTGCCAGCAGTTCCCGGGACAGGGGGTTAGATACGCAGTATTTT. Its protein is CASSSRDRGLDTQYF.

V gene TRBV4-1 combines with J gene TRBJ1-3, with 7 bases matching TRBD1. V shed 0 bases, J shed 4 bases, and the junction held 15 bases outside the gene matches. This CDR3 is built from 19 residues. Germline V lookup: CDR1 MGHRA, CDR2 YSYEKL. CDR3 amino acids: CASSQDRQKRRGQGNTIYF. DNA for the CDR3: TGCGCCAGCAGCCAAGACCGCCAAAAAAGAAGGGGGCAGGGAAACACCATATATTTT.

This rearrangement joins TRBV4-3 to TRBJ2-5; 10 bases map to TRBD2. The CDR3 is 18 amino acids. Germline V gives CDR1 LGHNA, CDR2 YSLEER. The V segment lost 1 base and the J segment 2 bases; nucleotides outside the gene matches: 10. The CDR3 sequence: CASSQGSGRPGVQETQYF. Written as DNA, the CDR3 is TGCGCCAGCAGCCAAGGTAGCGGGAGGCCCGGGGTACAAGAGACCCAGTACTTC.

The V and J genes are TRBV10-3 and TRBJ1-2; D possibly corresponds to TRBD1 (6 bases). Germline V gene lookup returns CDR1 ENHRY and CDR2 SYGVKD. Trimming cost V 6 bases and J 4 bases, with 21 bases left between them. CDR3 length equals 16 residues. The CDR3 protein is CAISGEGGRITYGYTF. As DNA, the CDR3 is TGTGCCATCAGCGGGGAGGGGGGCCGGATAACCTATGGCTACACCTTC.

Regarding this clone: In the same sample, other DNA sequences code for this CDR3. This chain connects TRBV6-5 to TRBJ1-1; D unresolved. CDR3 size: 13 residues. The germline gives CDR1 MNHEY, CDR2 SVGAGI. Trimming cost V 0 bases and J 2 bases, with 4 bases left between them. Here the CDR3 DNA reads TGTGCCAGCAGTTACTCCCTTAACACTGAAGCTTTCTTT. Translating it yields CASSYSLNTEAFF.

This chain joins TRBV10-2 and TRBJ2-1; D unclear. Trimming took off 3 bases at V and 1 base at J, with 10 bases between the two ends. Germline V gene sequence: CDR1 WSHSY, CDR2 SAAADI. The CDR3 length is 15 residues. CDR3 amino acids: CASSDRSGSYNEQFF. The CDR3 DNA reads TGCGCCAGCAGTGACCGGAGTGGGTCCTACAATGAGCAGTTCTTC.

The chain couples TRBV4-2 to TRBJ2-2; TRBD2 matches at 14 bases. Germline lookup yields CDR1 LGHNA and CDR2 YNFKEQ. Trimming cost V 3 bases and J 3 bases; bases outside gene matches: 9. The CDR3 spans 19 residues. The CDR3 is CASSQVPGLAGEDTGELFF. CDR3 sequence (DNA): TGTGCCAGCAGCCAGGTTCCGGGACTAGCGGGAGAAGACACCGGGGAGCTGTTTTTT.

The CDR3 DNA reads as TGTGCCAGCAGCAAAACGGGGGGGATCTATGGCTACACCTTC. Translated: CASSKTGGIYGYTF. The chain uses TRBV5-5 and TRBJ1-2; D may be TRBD1 (5 bases). The V end was cut by 4 bases, the J end by 4 bases, with 14 bases between. The length of the CDR3 is 14 residues. Germline values: CDR1 SGHKS, CDR2 YYEKEE (reference sequence).

J is TRBJ2-6 and V is TRBV18; 7 positions match TRBD1. This CDR3 contains 17 residues. V lost 5 bases, J lost 0 bases, and 7 bases stayed unmatched. Germline V gene lookup returns CDR1 KGHSH and CDR2 LQKENI. The DNA for the CDR3 is TGTGCCAGCTCAACCCCGGGACAGTTCTCTGGGGCCAACGTCCTGACTTTC. Translated: CASSTPGQFSGANVLTF.

The chain recombines TRBV6-6 with TRBJ1-1; D remains unclear. The germline V gene has CDR1 MNHNY and CDR2 SVGAGI (reference sequence). The CDR3 totals 14 residues. The ends were cut back, 6 bases at V and 3 bases at J, with 14 bases in the middle. The CDR3 nucleotides are TGTGCCAGCAGGACGGTCGCGGGGTACACTGAAGCTTTCTTT. It translates to CASRTVAGYTEAFF.

The chain joins TRBV29-1 to TRBJ1-2; unclear D gene. V shed 4 bases and J shed 2 bases, with 8 bases lying between them. CDR3 length: 12 amino acids. CDR1 and CDR2 from the germline V gene are SQVTM and ANQGSEA. CDR3 loop: CSVGPENYGYTF. The CDR3, as DNA: TGCAGCGTTGGTCCGGAGAACTATGGCTACACCTTC. The complete variable domain, with remaining parts taken from reference TRBV29-1 and TRBJ1-2, reads SAVISQKPSRDICQRGTSLTIQCQVDSQVTMMFWYRQQPGQSLTLIATANQGSEATYESGFVIDKFPISRPNLTFSTLTVSNMSPEDSSIYLCSVGPENYGYTFGSGTRLTVV.

This clone has more than one count but fewer than ten. The rearrangement uses TRBV10-1 and TRBJ1-2; 9 bases fit TRBD1. Trimming cost V 5 bases and J 3 bases; bases outside gene matches: 1. Germline V CDR1 and CDR2: WNHNN, SYGVQD (reference sequence). This CDR3 is 13 amino acids long. DNA of the CDR3: TGCGCCAGCAGTCGACAGGGGGACTATGGCTACACCTTC. Amino acids: CASSRQGDYGYTF.

This sequence joins TRBV6-6 and TRBJ2-7, with TRBD2 identical over 10 bases. CDR1 and CDR2 (germline): MNHNY, SVGAGI (reference sequence). Trimming took 8 bases from V and 6 from J; bases not matched to a gene: 16. CDR3 length: 16 residues. This CDR3 reads CASQQGEVAGGREQYF. The CDR3 DNA sequence: TGTGCCAGCCAGCAGGGTGAAGTAGCGGGAGGTCGCGAGCAGTACTTC.